Presented here are 2 T cell receptor beta chains from one specimen sequenced in a study of follicular helper T cells after annual influenza vaccination. TCRdb keeps only in-frame clones here, not all; method: immunoSEQ multiplex PCR. The data show 1,200 to 1,500 clones, with about 80% seen just once and less than 4% held by the top ten. Time point described: 2015-2016 season, 7 days after influenza vaccination. The sample consisted of CXCR5+ CD38+ circulating T follicular helper cells from blood, taken 7 days after influenza vaccination. Subset described: circulating Tfh, non-naive CD4+CXCR5+PD-1+ (ICOS+CD38+ or ICOS-CD38-). The receptors were sampled from an adult who received the influenza vaccine.

V gene TRBV28 combines with J gene TRBJ2-7, with TRBD1 identical over 7 bases. Germline trimming cut 10 bases from V and 6 bases from J; bases unmatched to any gene: 6. Per the germline V gene, CDR1 is MDHEN and CDR2 is SYDVKM. This CDR3 contains 11 residues. DNA of the CDR3: TGTGCCATCTCGACAGGGCGCGAGCAGTACTTC. As protein: CAISTGREQYF.

The rearrangement links TRBV13 to TRBJ1-3, with D possibly TRBD1 on 5 matching bases. Germline CDR1 is PRHDT and CDR2 is FYEKMQ (reference sequence). There are 17 residues in the CDR3. The ends were cut back, 1 base at V and 0 bases at J, with 13 bases in the middle. DNA of the CDR3: TGTGCCAGCAGCTTAGTCGAGGGAGGGGACTCTGGAAACACCATATATTTT. Translating it yields CASSLVEGGDSGNTIYF.